The 10 T cell receptor beta chains reported below all come from one sample, sequenced in a study of T-cell reconstitution after alpha-beta-depleted transplantation in children. Preparing the TCRbeta library involved the use of unique molecular identifiers. From the PCR reads, TCRdb called clonotypes with MiXCR, one entry per CDR3 protein. The repertoire holds 110,000 or so distinct CDR3 sequences, with approximately 6.9% as singletons. The sequencing here drew on PBMCs, mostly from graft donor cells, taken 360 days after TCRalphabeta/CD19-depleted stem cell transplant. These receptor sequences come from a male patient aged 2 to 9 who had a stem cell transplant for acute lymphoblastic leukemia, so the T cells may come from the graft donor.

This clonotype was observed a few times. The J gene is TRBJ1-4, the V gene TRBV7-9; 7 bases are a match to TRBD1. J gave up 2 bases and V 5 bases, and 11 bases lay outside the gene matches. Germline CDR1 SEHNR, CDR2 FQNEAQ (reference sequence). This CDR3 comprises 17 residues. This CDR3 reads CASSPLQGIATNEKLFF. For the CDR3, the DNA is TGTGCCAGCAGCCCATTACAGGGGATTGCGACTAATGAAAAACTGTTTTTT.

This clonotype was counted at least ten times. In nucleotides, the CDR3 is TGTGCCAGCAGCACCCTGAACAGGGGGGACCAAGAGACCCAGTACTTC. Its protein is CASSTLNRGDQETQYF. The rearrangement links TRBV7-9 to TRBJ2-5; 8 positions match TRBD1. CDR3 length: 16 amino acids. V lost 5 bases and J lost 0; bases outside the gene matches: 8. CDR1 SEHNR and CDR2 FQNEAQ come from the germline V gene (reference sequence). The full variable domain, rest sourced from reference TRBV7-9 and TRBJ2-5, is DTGVSQNPRHKITKRGQNVTFRCDPISEHNRLYWYRQTLGQGPEFLTYFQNEAQLEKSRLLSDRFSAERPKGSFSTLEIQRTEQGDSAMYLCASSTLNRGDQETQYFGPGTRLLVL.

The V call is TRBV3-1, the J call TRBJ2-7, with D possibly matching TRBD1 (5 bases). V was clipped by 0 bases and J by 5 bases, with 17 bases between them. In germline, CDR1 is LGHDT, CDR2 YNNKEL (reference sequence). CDR3 size: 16 residues. The CDR3 nucleotides read TGTGCCAGCAGCCAAGAATTTCGGACACTAAGGCACGAGCAGTACTTC. This sequence encodes CASSQEFRTLRHEQYF.

The rearrangement joins TRBV9 to TRBJ2-1; D unclear. Germline CDR1 reads SGDLS; CDR2 reads YYNGEE. This CDR3 has 12 residues. The V end was cut by 3 bases, the J end by 7 bases, with 8 bases between. The CDR3 here is CASSDGWNEQFF. The DNA for the CDR3 is TGTGCCAGCAGCGACGGGTGGAATGAGCAGTTCTTC.

CDR3 sequence reads: CSAYKPGQSNSPLHF. CDR3 nucleotide sequence: TGCAGTGCCTATAAACCGGGACAGTCGAATTCACCCCTCCACTTT. The chain employs TRBV20-1 and TRBJ1-6, with 7 bases fitting TRBD1. The CDR3 extends over 15 amino acids. Germline CDR1 is DFQATT and CDR2 is SNEGSKA (reference sequence). Trimming removed 6 bases from V and 7 bases from J; junction bases left unmatched: 12.

In this sample, this clonotype turned up many times. This rearrangement joins TRBV7-9 to TRBJ2-5, with no clear D. Trimming cost V 6 bases and J 5 bases, with 10 bases left between them. Per the germline V gene, CDR1 is SEHNR and CDR2 is FQNEAQ (reference sequence). The length of the CDR3 is 12 residues. CDR3 sequence (DNA): TGTGCCAGCAGTTTAATTGGCGAGACCCAGTACTTC. It encodes CASSLIGETQYF.

Regarding this clonotype: A read error may be the cause here, since a much bigger clone is one base away. The J gene is TRBJ2-4, the V gene TRBV20-1, with D uncertain. Germline V lookup: CDR1 DFQATT, CDR2 SNEGSKA (reference sequence). This CDR3 spans 17 amino acids. The CDR3 is CCARVVQEALAKNIQYF. CDR3 DNA: TGCTGTGCTAGAGTGGTTCAGGAAGCACTAGCCAAAAACATTCAGTACTTC.

This clonotype was recorded many times. The genes are TRBV5-6 and TRBJ2-1, with TRBD2 matching over 8 bases. The CDR3 loop spans 12 amino acids. Per germline, CDR1 SGHDT and CDR2 YYEEEE. Trimming cost V 4 bases and J 8 bases; bases outside gene matches: 2. DNA of the CDR3: TGTGCCAGCAGCACGGGAGGGCATGAGCAGTTCTTC. Protein product: CASSTGGHEQFF.

This clonotype has ten or more counts. J is TRBJ2-7 and V is TRBV5-1; the D gene is possibly TRBD1 (6 bases). V was shortened by 0 bases and J by 6 bases, with 13 bases between the two germline ends. This CDR3 contains 14 residues. Germline CDR1 is SGHRS and CDR2 is YFSETQ. CDR3 in amino acids: CASSLGQARAEQYF. In DNA form, the CDR3 reads TGCGCCAGCAGCTTGGGACAGGCGAGGGCCGAGCAGTACTTC.

This clonotype was detected ten times or more. This chain links TRBV6-5 with TRBJ1-5, with TRBD1 matching 7 bases. The germline V gene has CDR1 MNHEY and CDR2 SVGAGI. V lost 5 bases and J lost 4; bases outside the gene matches: 5. This CDR3 region has 14 residues. CDR3 sequence (DNA): TGTGCCAGCAGTCGACAGGGCCCAAATCAGCCCCAGCATTTT. It translates to CASSRQGPNQPQHF.